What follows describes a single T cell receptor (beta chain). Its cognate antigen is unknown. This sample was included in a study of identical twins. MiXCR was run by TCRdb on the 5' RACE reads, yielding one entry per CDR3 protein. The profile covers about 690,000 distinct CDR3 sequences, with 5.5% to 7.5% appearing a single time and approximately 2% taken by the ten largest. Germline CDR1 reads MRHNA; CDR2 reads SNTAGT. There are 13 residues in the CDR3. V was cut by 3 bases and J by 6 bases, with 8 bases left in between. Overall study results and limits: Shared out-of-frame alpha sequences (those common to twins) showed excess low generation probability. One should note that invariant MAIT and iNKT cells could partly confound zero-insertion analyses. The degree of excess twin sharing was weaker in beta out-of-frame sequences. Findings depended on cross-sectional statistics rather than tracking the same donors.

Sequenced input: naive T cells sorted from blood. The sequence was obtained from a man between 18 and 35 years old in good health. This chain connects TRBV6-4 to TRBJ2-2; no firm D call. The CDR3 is CASSEGNPGELFF. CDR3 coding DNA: TGTGCCAGCAGTGAGGGAAACCCCGGGGAGCTGTTTTTT.